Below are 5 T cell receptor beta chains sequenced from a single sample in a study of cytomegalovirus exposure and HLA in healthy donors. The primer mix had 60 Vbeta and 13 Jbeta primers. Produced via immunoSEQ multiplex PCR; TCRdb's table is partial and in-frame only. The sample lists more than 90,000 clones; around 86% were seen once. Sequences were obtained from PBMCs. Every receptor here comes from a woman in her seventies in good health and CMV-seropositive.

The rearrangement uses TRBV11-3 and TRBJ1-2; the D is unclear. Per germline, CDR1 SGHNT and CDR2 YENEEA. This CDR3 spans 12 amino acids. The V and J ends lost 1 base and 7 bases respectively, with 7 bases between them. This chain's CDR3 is CASSLGGSGYTF. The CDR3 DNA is TGTGCCAGCAGCTTAGGCGGCTCTGGCTACACCTTC.

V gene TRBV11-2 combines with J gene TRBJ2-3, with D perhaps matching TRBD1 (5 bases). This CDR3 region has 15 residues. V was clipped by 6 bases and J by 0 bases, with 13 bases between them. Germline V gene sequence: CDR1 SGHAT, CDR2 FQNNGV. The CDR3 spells CASSSGFRSTDTQYF. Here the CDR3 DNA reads TGTGCCAGCAGTTCAGGGTTTAGGAGCACAGATACGCAGTATTTT.

CDR3 residues: CAWSAPRGGFSGNTIYF. CDR3 DNA sequence: TGTGCCTGGAGTGCCCCCAGGGGCGGGTTCTCTGGAAACACCATATATTTT. The chain is built from TRBV30 and TRBJ1-3, with a weak D call TRBD1 (6 bases). CDR1 GTSNPN and CDR2 SVGIG come from the germline V gene (reference sequence). Trimming took 1 base from V and 0 from J, leaving 16 bases between them. The CDR3 loop spans 17 amino acids.

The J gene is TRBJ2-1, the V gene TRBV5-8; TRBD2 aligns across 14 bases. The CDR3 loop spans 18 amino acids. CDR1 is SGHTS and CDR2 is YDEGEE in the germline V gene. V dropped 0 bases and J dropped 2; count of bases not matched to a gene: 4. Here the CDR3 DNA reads TGTGCCAGCAGCTTGGCCGGGACTAGCGGGGGCACCTACAATGAGCAGTTCTTC. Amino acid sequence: CASSLAGTSGGTYNEQFF.

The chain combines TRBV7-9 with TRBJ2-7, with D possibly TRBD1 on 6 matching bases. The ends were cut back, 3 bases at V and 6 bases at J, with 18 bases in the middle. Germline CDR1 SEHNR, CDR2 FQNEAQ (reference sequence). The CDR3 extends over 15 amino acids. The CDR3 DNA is TGTGCCAGCAGCTTCGACAGGCGGGTCCCTAGCGAGCAGTACTTC. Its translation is CASSFDRRVPSEQYF.